The entry that follows covers one T cell receptor beta chain sequence. From germline, CDR1 is MNHEY and CDR2 SVGAGI. This CDR3 contains 13 residues. Between the trimmed V and J ends, which lost 5 bases and 8 bases, there was a span of 12 bases. Profiled with immunoSEQ multiplex PCR; TCRdb holds only in-frame clones, not every one. The sample includes roughly 54,000 clones, more than 60% of them seen just once. This sample was included in a study of radiotherapy plus CTLA-4 blockade in lung cancer. This clonotype was sampled from a human donor with non-small cell lung cancer who had a partial response to radiotherapy plus ipilimumab. The chain uses TRBV6-5 and TRBJ1-4; TRBD1 might be the D (5 bases). The sequencing used peripheral blood, collected from a patient treated with radiotherapy plus ipilimumab. CDR3: CASSDGQGEKLFF. Written as DNA, the CDR3 is TGTGCCAGCAGTGATGGTCAGGGAGAAAAACTGTTTTTT.